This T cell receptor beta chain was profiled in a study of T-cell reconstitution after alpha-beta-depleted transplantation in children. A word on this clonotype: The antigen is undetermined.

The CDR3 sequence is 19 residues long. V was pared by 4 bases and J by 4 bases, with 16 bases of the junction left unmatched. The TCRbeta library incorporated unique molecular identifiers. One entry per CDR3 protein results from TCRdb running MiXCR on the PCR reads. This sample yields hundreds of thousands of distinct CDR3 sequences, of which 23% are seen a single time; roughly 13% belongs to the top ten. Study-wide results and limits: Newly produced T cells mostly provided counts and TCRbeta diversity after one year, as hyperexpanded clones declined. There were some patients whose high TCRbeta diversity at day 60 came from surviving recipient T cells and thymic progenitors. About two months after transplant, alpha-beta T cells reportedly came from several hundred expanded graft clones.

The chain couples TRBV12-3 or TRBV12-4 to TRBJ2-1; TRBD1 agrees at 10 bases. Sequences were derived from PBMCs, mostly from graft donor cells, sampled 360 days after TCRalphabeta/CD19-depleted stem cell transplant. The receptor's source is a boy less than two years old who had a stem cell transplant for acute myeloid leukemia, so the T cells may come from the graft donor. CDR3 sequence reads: CASSWRDRGYNDNYNEQFF. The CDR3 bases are TGTGCCAGCAGTTGGAGGGACAGGGGATATAACGATAATTACAATGAGCAGTTCTTC.